A single sample is the source of the 11 T cell receptor beta chains below, sequenced in a study of T cells in Graves' hyperthyroidism and ophthalmopathy. RNA transcripts provided the source from which TCR beta CDR3 regions were amplified. Initially, a first-round RT-PCR of the TCR CDR3 employed the HTBI primer set. TCRdb re-analysed the multiplex PCR reads in MiXCR, keeping a single row per CDR3 protein. The sample shows 250,000 to 300,000 distinct CDR3 sequences, around 13% of them seen only once. Sample: blood. These receptors all stem from a woman aged 40-49 years with Graves' hyperthyroidism.

This clonotype was detected ten times or more. The rearrangement links TRBV12-3 or TRBV12-4 to TRBJ1-2; the D is unclear. The CDR3 loop spans 13 amino acids. V was shortened by 5 bases and J by 4 bases, with 11 bases between the two germline ends. The CDR3 is CASSPTASYGYTF. CDR3 sequence (DNA): TGTGCCAGCAGTCCTACAGCTTCCTATGGCTACACCTTC.

Many counts were recorded for this clonotype. The rearrangement joins TRBV6-1 to TRBJ2-4; 7 bases line up with TRBD2. The CDR3 loop spans 16 amino acids. V was clipped by 2 bases and J by 4 bases; unmatched bases: 8. Germline values: CDR1 MNHNS, CDR2 SASEGT. CDR3 sequence: CASSESPGGIKNIQYF. Written as DNA, the CDR3 is TGTGCCAGCAGTGAAAGTCCGGGAGGAATTAAAAACATTCAGTACTTC.

This clonotype was counted between two and nine times. An end of the junction does not agree with germline; a read error may underlie this. V usage is TRBV11-2 and J usage is TRBJ1-2, with D perhaps TRBD1 (6 bases). The CDR3 is 15 residues long. Germline loops: CDR1 SGHAT, CDR2 FQNNGV. The CDR3 reads CASSLESRGLDGYAF. DNA for the CDR3: TGTGCCAGCAGCTTAGAGTCACGGGGGCTCGATGGCTACGCCTTC.

As concerns this clonotype: Possible read error: a much larger clone is one base away. The V and J genes are TRBV6-1 and TRBJ1-1; D call uncertain. V lost 5 bases and J 4 bases, leaving 20 bases between the germline ends. Germline V gene data show CDR1 as MNHNS and CDR2 as SASEGT. The CDR3 sequence is 16 residues long. Written as DNA, the CDR3 is TGTGCCAGCAGTCCCGAGAGTCCCCTTCGGGGCACTGAAGCTTTCTTT. Translation gives CASSPESPLRGTEAFF.

This clonotype appeared many times. The chain has TRBV14 and TRBJ2-1; D gene unclear. Germline CDR1 is SGHDN and CDR2 is FVKESK. Between the trimmed V and J ends, which lost 0 bases and 4 bases, there was a span of 13 bases. The CDR3 is made up of 16 amino acids. CDR3 sequence: CASSQDFGLGYNEQFF. CDR3 sequence (DNA): TGTGCCAGCAGCCAAGATTTCGGGTTAGGGTACAATGAGCAGTTCTTC.

This clonotype was found a few times. The CDR3 nucleotides are TGTGCCAGCAGTTTTATAGGCCCTTCGCTCAATCAGCCCCAGCATTTT. Translation gives CASSFIGPSLNQPQHF. The J gene is TRBJ1-5, the V gene TRBV27, with D uncertain. V was cut by 3 bases and J by 3 bases, with 15 bases left in between. In germline, CDR1 is MNHEY, CDR2 SMNVEV (reference sequence). The CDR3 consists of 16 residues.

This clonotype was counted a few times. CDR3 protein: CASSLPAGLAGGRTYEQYF. CDR3 nucleotides: TGTGCCAGCAGCTTACCCGCGGGACTAGCGGGAGGACGCACCTACGAGCAGTACTTC. The chain combines TRBV11-2 with TRBJ2-7, with 15 bases that match TRBD2. Germline values: CDR1 SGHAT, CDR2 FQNNGV. This CDR3 comprises 19 residues. V lost 2 bases and J lost 2; bases outside the gene matches: 10.

In its sample, this clonotype was seen many times. The chain couples TRBV5-1 to TRBJ1-1; D remains unclear. V dropped 3 bases and J dropped 1 base, with 13 bases sitting between them. Germline CDR1 is SGHRS and CDR2 is YFSETQ. This CDR3 contains 15 residues. The CDR3 loop reads CASSWTLGTNTEAFF. CDR3 DNA sequence: TGCGCCAGCAGCTGGACCTTGGGTACGAACACTGAAGCTTTCTTT.

This clonotype was picked up many times. The chain combines TRBV10-3 with TRBJ1-1; D might be TRBD1 (6 bases). The germline CDR1 and CDR2 sequences are ENHRY and SYGVKD. V gave up 5 bases and J gave up 1 base, with 8 bases separating them. This CDR3 has 13 residues. The CDR3 coding sequence is TGTGCCATCAGTAGGACAGAGAACACTGAAGCTTTCTTT. Encoded protein: CAISRTENTEAFF.

Only a few counts were recorded for this clonotype. The chain recombines TRBV15 with TRBJ2-5, with TRBD2 identical over 10 bases. The CDR3 has 14 amino acids. V lost 4 bases and J lost 6; bases outside the gene matches: 5. Germline assignment: CDR1 LNHNV and CDR2 YYDKDF (reference sequence). CDR3 loop: CATSIAGGGKTQYF. The CDR3 coding sequence is TGTGCCACCAGCATAGCGGGGGGAGGGAAGACCCAGTACTTC. Full variable domain (remainder filled in from reference TRBV15 and TRBJ2-5): DAMVIQNPRYQVTQFGKPVTLSCSQTLNHNVMYWYQQKSSQAPKLLFHYYDKDFNNEADTPDNFQSRRPNTSFCFLDIRSPGLGDTAMYLCATSIAGGGKTQYFGPGTRLLVL.

On this clonotype: The germline gene is not matched at one end of the junction; a read error may be the cause. This chain uses TRBV27 with TRBJ2-7; D is possibly TRBD1 or TRBD2 (5 bases each). CDR1 and CDR2 (germline): MNHEY, SMNVEV (reference sequence). CDR3 length equals 15 residues. The chain's CDR3 is CASSREGSSSYGQYF. The DNA for the CDR3 is TGTGCCAGCAGTAGAGAGGGGTCAAGCTCCTACGGGCAGTACTTC.